This T cell receptor (beta chain) was captured in a study of blood T cell repertoires in COVID-19. The protocol was immunoSEQ multiplex PCR, while the TCRdb copy is restricted to in-frame clones and leaves out a portion. The sample comprises 130,000 or so clones, 65% to 85% of which are singletons, and under 10% rests with the top ten. Trimming removed 2 bases from V and 4 bases from J; junction bases left unmatched: 14. The germline CDR1 and CDR2 sequences are SGHVS and FNYEAQ. The CDR3 has 19 amino acids. The V call is TRBV7-6, the J call TRBJ2-1; 10 nucleotides agree with TRBD2. Specimen: peripheral blood. This TCR came from a man in his thirties or forties with COVID-19, enrolled during active disease. CDR3 in amino acids: CASSLISGLAAPSYNEQFF. In DNA, the CDR3 is TGTGCCAGCAGCTTAATATCCGGACTAGCGGCACCCTCATACAATGAGCAGTTCTTC.